This T cell receptor beta chain was captured by sequencing in a study of T cell responses to AZD1222 COVID-19 vaccine. In germline, CDR1 is LGHDT, CDR2 YNNKEL (reference sequence). The ends lost 8 bases at V and 0 bases at J; junction bases unmatched: 10. The CDR3 has 17 residues. Here immunoSEQ multiplex PCR was the method, and the copy in TCRdb shows in-frame clones only, minus some. The repertoire holds about 150,000 clones, around 90% seen once, with under 4.5% in the top ten. This sample comprised peripheral blood, obtained on day 0 of AZD1222 vaccination. The chain has TRBV3-1 (or the pseudogene TRBV3-2) and TRBJ2-4; 10 bases agree with TRBD1. The clonotype comes from an adult in good health. Here the CDR3 reads CASVPRDRGRAKNIQYF. The CDR3 DNA sequence: TGTGCCAGCGTGCCCCGGGACAGGGGCCGAGCCAAAAACATTCAGTACTTC.